This entry concerns a single TCR beta chain. Preparation of the TCRbeta library involved a method that used unique molecular identifiers. TCRdb independently ran MiXCR on the PCR reads; one entry per CDR3 protein. Here the sample spans a few hundred thousand distinct CDR3 sequences, 13% being singletons. This record belongs to a study of T-cell reconstitution after alpha-beta-depleted transplantation in children. CDR1 is PRHDT, CDR2 FYEKMQ, per germline (reference sequence). Losses at the gene ends were 4 bases for V and 4 bases for J; bases not matched to a gene: 8. CDR3 length: 17 residues. The starting material was PBMCs, obtained from the stem cell graft. The chain has TRBV13 and TRBJ2-3, with 13 bases matching TRBD2. The clonotype comes from a human donor who donated a stem cell graft to a child with Fanconi anemia. DNA for the CDR3: TGTGCCAGCAGCTCCCGCTGGACTAGCGGGGGTTCAGATACGCAGTATTTT. Amino acids: CASSSRWTSGGSDTQYF. Full variable domain (missing parts from reference TRBV13 and TRBJ2-3): AAGVIQSPRHLIKEKRETATLKCYPIPRHDTVYWYQQGPGQDPQFLISFYEKMQSDKGSIPDRFSAQQFSDYHSELNMSSLELGDSALYFCASSSRWTSGGSDTQYFGPGTRLTVL.